The 21 T cell receptor beta chains given below trace back to one sample, sequenced in a study of human T cells and chemical hapten exposure. TCRdb recomputed calls from the RACE reads with MiXCR, one row per CDR3 protein. The table includes about 200,000 distinct CDR3 sequences, 24% detected once. The time point: patch test 3, about 24 weeks after DPC sensitization. The treatment here: therapeutic diphenylcyclopropenone sensitization with weekly scalp DPC. The sequences come from whole blood, collected in connection with sensitization to the hapten diphenylcyclopropenone (DPC). These receptors originate from a woman aged 40 to 55 with alopecia areata. Some clones in this sample may be carry-over from other donors' samples.

V usage is TRBV15 and J usage is TRBJ1-4; D remains unclear. V shed 1 base and J shed 0 bases, with 6 bases lying between them. There are 15 residues in the CDR3. CDR1 and CDR2 from the germline V gene are LNHNV and YYDKDF (reference sequence). The CDR3, as DNA: TGTGCCACCAGCAGAGGGGCAGCAACTAATGAAAAACTGTTTTTT. As protein: CATSRGAATNEKLFF.

V is TRBV6-5 and J is TRBJ1-1; D might be TRBD1 (6 bases). The length of the CDR3 is 15 residues. Per germline, CDR1 MNHEY and CDR2 SVGAGI. The V gene lost 6 bases and the J gene lost 1 base, with 15 bases spanning the gap. The CDR3, as DNA: TGTGCCAGCAGACGTTTCAGACAGGCGAACACTGAAGCTTTCTTT. Its translation: CASRRFRQANTEAFF.

This clonotype came up a few times. The V and J genes are TRBV2 and TRBJ2-1; 15 bases match TRBD2. This CDR3 comprises 17 residues. J lost 7 bases, V lost 6 bases, and 10 bases had no gene match. Germline V lookup: CDR1 SNHLY, CDR2 FYNNEI. CDR3 nucleotides: TGTGCCAGCAGAAGAGGACTAGCGGGAGGGCCAGGGAATGAGCAGTTCTTC. Its protein is CASRRGLAGGPGNEQFF. Using reference TRBV2 and TRBJ2-1 for the parts outside the CDR3, the full variable domain is EPEVTQTPSHQVTQMGQEVILRCVPISNHLYFYWYRQILGQKVEFLVSFYNNEISEKSEIFDDQFSVERPDGSNFTLKIRSTKLEDSAMYFCASRRGLAGGPGNEQFFGPGTRLTVL.

CDR3 nucleotides: TGTGCCAGCAGCCTGCCCGTTTTGGGGGGGACAGATACGCAGTATTTT. Translated, it gives CASSLPVLGGTDTQYF. J is TRBJ2-3 and V is TRBV5-6; 7 nucleotides agree with TRBD2. The CDR3 runs to 16 residues. CDR1 is SGHDT, CDR2 YYEEEE, per germline. The V gene end was trimmed by 4 bases and the J gene end by 3 bases; junction bases not matched to a gene: 11.

This clonotype has only a few counts. The chain employs TRBV15 and TRBJ2-2; D possibly corresponds to TRBD1 (6 bases). The CDR3 extends over 15 amino acids. V lost 0 bases to trimming and J lost 6 bases, with 11 bases between them. Germline CDR1 reads LNHNV; CDR2 reads YYDKDF (reference sequence). As DNA, the CDR3 is TGTGCCACCAGCAGAGATTACAGGGAATCCGGGGAGCTGTTTTTT. Protein product: CATSRDYRESGELFF. The variable domain in full, completed from reference TRBV15 and TRBJ2-2, reads DAMVIQNPRYQVTQFGKPVTLSCSQTLNHNVMYWYQQKSSQAPKLLFHYYDKDFNNEADTPDNFQSRRPNTSFCFLDIRSPGLGDTAMYLCATSRDYRESGELFFGEGSRLTVL.

This clonotype was recorded at least ten times. The genes are TRBV9 and TRBJ2-3; 12 nucleotides agree with TRBD2. CDR1 and CDR2 (germline): SGDLS, YYNGEE. The CDR3 extends over 17 amino acids. Germline trimming cut 0 bases from V and 5 bases from J; bases unmatched to any gene: 7. The CDR3 DNA reads TGTGCCAGCAGCGTAGGGCCTAGCGGGAGGGCCGGAGATACGCAGTATTTT. Amino acids: CASSVGPSGRAGDTQYF.

The chain uses TRBV4-1 and TRBJ1-1; D call uncertain. Germline values: CDR1 MGHRA, CDR2 YSYEKL. The V end lost 6 bases, the J end lost 1 base, and 12 bases lay between the germline ends. The CDR3 contains 14 residues. In nucleotides, the CDR3 is TGCGCCAGCAGTCCTTACGACCGGAACACTGAAGCTTTCTTT. Protein: CASSPYDRNTEAFF.

The rearrangement links TRBV7-9 to TRBJ2-1, with TRBD2 matching 9 bases. This CDR3 spans 14 amino acids. Germline CDR1 is SEHNR and CDR2 is FQNEAQ (reference sequence). The junction had 5 bases not matched to a gene; V was cut back by 5 bases and J by 6 bases. CDR3 nucleotides: TGTGCCAGCAGCGTTAGCGGGAGTTTCAATGAGCAGTTCTTC. Translation gives CASSVSGSFNEQFF.

This clonotype was picked up a small number of times. The chain couples TRBV6-1 to TRBJ2-7; 7 bases are shared with TRBD2. V lost 10 bases, J lost 6 bases, and 6 bases stayed unmatched. Germline V CDR1 and CDR2: MNHNS, SASEGT. The CDR3 has 11 residues. CDR3 amino acids: CAIPWGGEQYF. The CDR3 DNA sequence: TGTGCCATCCCGTGGGGGGGCGAGCAGTACTTC.

The chain carries TRBV6-5 and TRBJ2-5; a weak D match, TRBD1 (5 bases). CDR3 size: 13 residues. Per germline, CDR1 MNHEY and CDR2 SVGAGI. V lost 6 bases and J 10 bases, leaving 18 bases between the germline ends. CDR3 protein: CASSADRGANQYF. The CDR3 DNA is TGTGCCAGCAGCGCCGATAGGGGCGCAAACCAGTACTTC.

The sample holds a few counts of this clonotype. The chain employs TRBV28 and TRBJ1-5, with 12 bases fitting TRBD1. This CDR3 is built from 15 residues. The ends lost 6 bases at V and 6 bases at J; junction bases unmatched: 6. Germline CDR1 MDHEN, CDR2 SYDVKM. In DNA, the CDR3 is TGTGCCAGCAGCCGGGGACAGGGGGCCATTCAGCCCCAGCATTTT. It encodes CASSRGQGAIQPQHF.

This clonotype occurred a few times. An end of the junction does not agree with germline; a read error may underlie this. The rearrangement links TRBV5-1 to TRBJ2-5, with D tentatively TRBD2 (5 bases). The CDR3 sequence is 16 residues long. CDR1 is SGHRS, CDR2 YFSETQ, per germline. CDR3 loop: CAISWPGGSAQETQYF. As DNA, the CDR3 is TGCGCCATCAGCTGGCCCGGCGGGTCTGCCCAAGAGACCCAGTACTTC. Combining the CDR3 with reference TRBV5-1 and TRBJ2-5 gives the whole variable domain KAGVTQTPRYLIKTRGQQVTLSCSPISGHRSVSWYQQTPGQGLQFLFEYFSETQRNKGNFPGRFSGRQFSNSRSEMNVSTLELGDSALYLCAISWPGGSAQETQYFGPGTRLLVL.

The chain recombines TRBV29-1 with TRBJ1-2; D ambiguous. Trimming shortened V by 3 bases and J by 2 bases, and 10 bases separated the two germline ends. The germline V gene encodes CDR1 SQVTM and CDR2 ANQGSEA. The CDR3 has 13 amino acids. CDR3 region: CSVEADVNYGYTF. CDR3 bases: TGCAGCGTTGAGGCTGACGTCAACTATGGCTACACCTTC. The full variable domain, its missing parts supplied by reference TRBV29-1 and TRBJ1-2, is SAVISQKPSRDICQRGTSLTIQCQVDSQVTMMFWYRQQPGQSLTLIATANQGSEATYESGFVIDKFPISRPNLTFSTLTVSNMSPEDSSIYLCSVEADVNYGYTFGSGTRLTVV.

V usage is TRBV5-5 and J usage is TRBJ2-5, with D perhaps matching TRBD2 (6 bases). CDR1 is SGHKS, CDR2 YYEKEE, per germline (reference sequence). Deletions cut 5 bases from V and 4 bases from J, with 18 bases between. The CDR3 length is 15 residues. The CDR3 protein is CASRLQWTGAETQYF. The CDR3 DNA reads TGTGCCAGCAGACTACAGTGGACGGGAGCAGAGACCCAGTACTTC. The whole variable domain, filled in from reference TRBV5-5 and TRBJ2-5, reads DAGVTQSPTHLIKTRGQQVTLRCSPISGHKSVSWYQQVLGQGPQFIFQYYEKEERGRGNFPDRFSARQFPNYSSELNVNALLLGDSALYLCASRLQWTGAETQYFGPGTRLLVL.

This clonotype was recorded a few times. This chain links TRBV20-1 with TRBJ2-7; D may match TRBD1 or TRBD2 (6 bases each). This CDR3 has 15 residues. In germline, CDR1 is DFQATT, CDR2 SNEGSKA (reference sequence). V lost 0 bases and J lost 6, with 18 bases in between. The CDR3 sequence is CSARDLRGARFEQYF. CDR3 DNA: TGCAGTGCTAGAGATCTAAGGGGGGCGCGGTTCGAGCAGTACTTC.

The sample holds many counts of this clonotype. The genes are TRBV10-3 and TRBJ2-5; 7 bases match TRBD1. The CDR3 has 14 amino acids. Germline CDR1 reads ENHRY; CDR2 reads SYGVKD. V was pared by 6 bases and J by 5 bases, with 9 bases of the junction left unmatched. This CDR3 is CAIRETGSGETQYF. DNA of the CDR3: TGTGCCATCAGGGAGACAGGGAGCGGCGAGACCCAGTACTTC.

The rearrangement uses TRBV7-8 and TRBJ2-3, with 9 bases lining up with TRBD2. The V segment lost 3 bases and the J segment 2 bases; nucleotides outside the gene matches: 9. The CDR3 totals 17 residues. Germline-derived CDR1 and CDR2 are SGHVS and FQNEAQ. Here the CDR3 reads CASSLREGLRVTDTQYF. CDR3 DNA sequence: TGTGCCAGCAGCTTGCGGGAGGGCCTCCGCGTCACAGATACGCAGTATTTT.

The V gene is TRBV20-1, the J gene TRBJ2-3, with D maybe TRBD2 (6 bases). Deletions cut 6 bases from V and 9 bases from J, with 10 bases between. CDR3 size: 10 residues. Germline V lookup: CDR1 DFQATT, CDR2 SNEGSKA (reference sequence). As DNA, the CDR3 is TGCAGTGCAGATGGGGGGACGCAGTATTTT. This sequence encodes CSADGGTQYF.

The chain employs TRBV11-2 and TRBJ2-7; either TRBD1 or TRBD2 may fit D (5 bases each). V shed 3 bases and J shed 3 bases, with 12 bases lying between them. The CDR3 totals 14 residues. Germline V gene data show CDR1 as SGHAT and CDR2 as FQNNGV. The CDR3, as DNA: TGTGCCAGCAGCTTGGGGGTTGGTCGCTACGAGCAGTACTTC. Its translation: CASSLGVGRYEQYF.

Only a few counts were recorded for this clonotype. J is TRBJ1-5 and V is TRBV28; no definite D call. The germline V and J ends were trimmed by 7 bases and 7 bases, with 14 bases remaining between them. The CDR3 covers 13 residues. The germline V gene has CDR1 MDHEN and CDR2 SYDVKM. The CDR3 region is CASMGGGLQPQHF. The CDR3 DNA follows: TGTGCCAGCATGGGTGGAGGCCTACAGCCCCAGCATTTT.

This clonotype was detected a few times. The rearrangement joins TRBV4-1 to TRBJ1-1; 7 bases line up with TRBD1. Germline V gene data show CDR1 as MGHRA and CDR2 as YSYEKL. Unmatched junction bases numbered 4, after V lost 3 bases and J lost 9 bases. This CDR3 is 12 amino acids long. The chain's CDR3 is CASSQRDRKAFF. CDR3 nucleotide sequence: TGCGCCAGCAGCCAGAGGGACAGAAAAGCTTTCTTT.